This TCR beta chain is drawn from a study of OX40 agonist ivuxolimab in advanced cancers. Study-level background: In three patients, partial responses were observed, one with hepatocellular carcinoma and two with cutaneous melanoma.

Libraries were prepared by immunoSEQ multiplex PCR; TCRdb keeps only in-frame clonotypes and omits some of them. The repertoire holds around 79,000 clones, with around nine tenths as singletons. Concerning this clone itself: The antigen remains undetermined.

General study results and limits: Expansion of clones was among the lowest in partial responders at 0.1-3.0 mg/kg. In a subset of nonresponders, normalized T-cell clonal expansion was also low.

Germline lookup yields CDR1 SGHTA and CDR2 FQGNSA. CDR3 length: 19 residues. The V gene end was trimmed by 2 bases and the J gene end by 2 bases; junction bases not matched to a gene: 7. The J gene is TRBJ2-2, the V gene TRBV7-2; 14 bases map to TRBD2. This receptor was obtained from an adult with an advanced solid tumor such as melanoma, head and neck, liver or kidney cancer. The sequencing here drew on CD4+ or CD8+ T cells sorted from blood, taken in a trial of the OX40 agonist ivuxolimab. CDR3 coding DNA: TGTGCCAGCAGCTTATGGGGACTAGCGGGAGAGGGTAACACCGGGGAGCTGTTTTTT. It yields the protein CASSLWGLAGEGNTGELFF.